A single sample gave rise to the 6 T cell receptor beta chains below, sequenced in a study of graft-versus-host responses after intestinal transplantation. The antigens of these receptors remain unknown. The data were produced by immunoSEQ multiplex PCR, yet TCRdb's version contains in-frame clones alone and is incomplete. Counted here are tens of thousands of clones, roughly nine tenths occurring once; the ten biggest clones make up roughly 0.32%. Sequenced here: unstimulated CD4+ T cells sorted from spleen or lymph node cells, sampled before intestinal transplant. The receptors were sampled from a human donor who received an intestinal transplant.

This clone showed up just once. J is TRBJ1-2 and V is TRBV29-1, with 8 bases fitting TRBD1. Germline V gene sequence: CDR1 SQVTM, CDR2 ANQGSEA. J lost 4 bases, V lost 8 bases, and 9 bases had no gene match. There are 13 residues in the CDR3. CDR3 region: CSPRRDRLYGYTF. The CDR3 region has the DNA TGCAGCCCTCGGCGGGACAGGCTCTATGGCTACACCTTC.

The CDR3: CSVGRGTYEQYF. The CDR3 coding sequence is TGCAGCGTTGGTCGGGGTACCTACGAGCAGTACTTC. The rearrangement links TRBV29-1 to TRBJ2-7; D may be TRBD2 (5 bases). The CDR3 is 12 residues long. Germline CDR1 reads SQVTM; CDR2 reads ANQGSEA. Deletions cut 4 bases from V and 2 bases from J, with 9 bases between.

This clone was observed a single time. V usage is TRBV6-6 and J usage is TRBJ1-1, with no clear D. Trimming left V 0 bases short and J 0 bases short, with 8 bases between. Per germline, CDR1 MNHNY and CDR2 SVGAGI (reference sequence). The CDR3 covers 15 residues. The chain's CDR3 is CASSYSEVMNTEAFF. CDR3 nucleotides: TGTGCCAGCAGTTACTCAGAGGTCATGAACACTGAAGCTTTCTTT.

The V and J genes are TRBV6-6 and TRBJ2-2; 7 positions match TRBD1. After removal of 4 bases from V and 6 bases from J, the junction contained 2 bases not matched to a gene. Per germline, CDR1 MNHNY and CDR2 SVGAGI (reference sequence). The CDR3 is made up of 13 amino acids. The DNA of the CDR3 is TGTGCCAGCAGTTGGACAGGCGCCGGGGAGCTGTTTTTT. Its protein product is CASSWTGAGELFF.

The chain recombines TRBV19 with TRBJ2-7; TRBD1 is a possible D gene (5 bases). V shed 1 base and J shed 3 bases, with 13 bases lying between them. The V gene's germline CDR1 is LNHDA and CDR2 SQIVND (reference sequence). This CDR3 is built from 15 residues. The DNA of the CDR3 is TGTGCCAGTAGTATAGGGCAGGGAAGGGACTACGAGCAGTACTTC. Encoded protein: CASSIGQGRDYEQYF.

This chain connects TRBV11-2 to TRBJ2-1; maybe TRBD2 (6 bases). Germline loops: CDR1 SGHAT, CDR2 FQNNGV. CDR3 length: 16 residues. Between the trimmed V and J ends, which lost 5 bases and 3 bases, there was a span of 17 bases. CDR3 nucleotides: TGTGCCAGCAGCCCCGTGTCGGCGGGGTTCTACAATGAGCAGTTCTTC. It codes for CASSPVSAGFYNEQFF. Full variable domain (missing parts from reference TRBV11-2 and TRBJ2-1): EAGVAQSPRYKIIEKRQSVAFWCNPISGHATLYWYQQILGQGPKLLIQFQNNGVVDDSQLPKDRFSAERLKGVDSTLKIQPAKLEDSAVYLCASSPVSAGFYNEQFFGPGTRLTVL.